This passage covers 30 T cell receptor beta chains from one sample sequenced in a study of regulatory T cells in long-lasting Graves disease. Time point: newly diagnosed GD, antithyroid drugs for less than 3 months. PBMC RNA was the source of the TCR library. The authors built TCR beta libraries using iRepertoire HTBI primers and Arm-PCR of CDR3 regions. MiXCR was run by TCRdb on the multiplex PCR reads, yielding one entry per CDR3 protein. Here the sample spans 550,000 to 600,000 distinct CDR3 sequences, about 16% being singletons. These data are also associated with another study on T cells in Graves' hyperthyroidism and ophthalmopathy.

Source: peripheral blood mononuclear cells (PBMCs), taken at new diagnosis, from a patient treated with antithyroid drugs. These receptors originate from a man between 18 and 35 years old with Graves disease.

This clonotype was observed at least ten times. The chain employs TRBV18 and TRBJ2-7; maybe TRBD1 (6 bases). The V and J ends lost 3 bases and 5 bases respectively, with 17 bases between them. The CDR3 has 15 amino acids. Germline-derived CDR1 and CDR2 are KGHSH and LQKENI. The CDR3 nucleotides read TGTGCCAGCTCACCGACGACGCTCAGGGGTAACGAGCAGTACTTC. It specifies CASSPTTLRGNEQYF.

There are many counts of this clonotype. V and J are TRBV29-1 and TRBJ2-3; the D gene is possibly TRBD2 (6 bases). CDR1 is SQVTM and CDR2 is ANQGSEA in the germline V gene. The CDR3 extends over 15 amino acids. V was cut by 0 bases and J by 2 bases, with 12 bases left in between. In nucleotides, the CDR3 is TGCAGCGTTGAAGACTGGCGGGGCTTCACAGATACGCAGTATTTT. It translates to CSVEDWRGFTDTQYF.

V and J are TRBV7-6 and TRBJ2-7, with TRBD2 as a possible D gene (6 bases). Germline CDR1 and CDR2: SGHVS and FNYEAQ. With 5 bases removed from V and 0 bases from J, the gap between germline ends came to 23 bases. CDR3 length: 18 residues. CDR3 sequence: CASSPPSWGRSSSYEQYF. The CDR3 coding sequence is TGTGCCAGCAGCCCCCCCTCCTGGGGGAGGTCGAGCTCCTACGAGCAGTACTTC.

This clonotype was counted at least ten times. The chain combines TRBV28 with TRBJ2-7; 8 bases are shared with TRBD1. The length of the CDR3 is 14 residues. The trim removed 5 bases at V and 2 bases at J, leaving 5 bases unmatched. Germline V CDR1 and CDR2: MDHEN, SYDVKM. The CDR3 region is CASSSTGGTYEQYF. The CDR3 DNA reads TGTGCCAGCAGTAGTACAGGGGGGACCTACGAGCAGTACTTC.

The genes are TRBV9 and TRBJ1-6; TRBD1 matches at 9 bases. Per germline, CDR1 SGDLS and CDR2 YYNGEE. This CDR3 is 17 amino acids long. The junction had 12 bases not matched to a gene; V was cut back by 2 bases and J by 9 bases. CDR3 nucleotides: TGTGCCAGCAGCGTCAATTCCGGGGGACAGGGAAGTTCACCCCTCCACTTT. Translated: CASSVNSGGQGSSPLHF.

This clonotype was observed at least ten times. This chain connects TRBV5-5 to TRBJ1-2, with 8 bases aligning to TRBD1. Germline CDR1 is SGHKS and CDR2 is YYEKEE (reference sequence). V was pared by 4 bases and J by 4 bases, with 9 bases of the junction left unmatched. This CDR3 region has 15 residues. CDR3 region: CASSRQGTTSYGYTF. CDR3 nucleotide sequence: TGTGCCAGCAGCCGACAGGGGACCACCTCCTATGGCTACACCTTC.

This clonotype was detected many times. The J gene is TRBJ1-1, the V gene TRBV20-1, with 8 bases lining up with TRBD1. J gave up 4 bases and V 2 bases, and 3 bases lay outside the gene matches. Germline V gene sequence: CDR1 DFQATT, CDR2 SNEGSKA (reference sequence). The CDR3 sequence is 13 residues long. CDR3 in DNA: TGCAGTGCTAGAACCAGGGGGCCCACTGAAGCTTTCTTT. Protein: CSARTRGPTEAFF.

On this clonotype itself: This sequence may be a read error, since a much larger clone differs from it by one base. The DNA for the CDR3 is TGTGCCAGCAGCCAAGCTACTTGGACCGTCCCGGAAAAACTGTTTTTT. Its protein product is CASSQATWTVPEKLFF. The gene calls are TRBV3-1 and TRBJ1-4; D is uncertain. In germline, CDR1 is LGHDT, CDR2 YNNKEL (reference sequence). Trimming removed 1 base from V and 8 bases from J, with 17 bases in between. This CDR3 is built from 16 residues.

This clonotype has ten or more counts. The CDR3 nucleotides are TGTGCCAGCCGCCCCCCGAGGGGAGCGGGAGGACATGAGCAGTTCTTC. Protein sequence: CASRPPRGAGGHEQFF. V and J are TRBV7-9 and TRBJ2-1; 9 bases are a match to TRBD2. The CDR3 extends over 16 amino acids. CDR1 and CDR2 from the germline V gene are SEHNR and FQNEAQ (reference sequence). Germline trimming cut 8 bases from V and 8 bases from J; bases unmatched to any gene: 16.

The chain carries TRBV27 and TRBJ2-1; 8 nucleotides align to TRBD2. V was clipped by 6 bases and J by 6 bases; unmatched bases: 10. This CDR3 has 15 residues. CDR1 and CDR2 (germline): MNHEY, SMNVEV (reference sequence). In nucleotides, the CDR3 is TGTGCCAGCAGCTATCCGGGACTAGGATCCAATGAGCAGTTCTTC. This codes for CASSYPGLGSNEQFF.

The sample holds many counts of this clonotype. The V call is TRBV5-1, the J call TRBJ1-1; tentative D call: TRBD1 (5 bases). This CDR3 has 13 amino acids. Germline V lookup: CDR1 SGHRS, CDR2 YFSETQ. V lost 3 bases, J lost 1 base, and 7 bases lay in between. The CDR3 DNA sequence: TGCGCCAGCAGCTGGGGGTGGAACACTGAAGCTTTCTTT. This gives the protein CASSWGWNTEAFF.

This clonotype showed up many times. V gene TRBV7-9 combines with J gene TRBJ1-1, with D unclear. The CDR3 is 13 residues long. Germline CDR1 and CDR2: SEHNR and FQNEAQ (reference sequence). V was trimmed by 6 bases and J by 1 base, leaving 9 bases between them. The CDR3 reads CASSRRKNTEAFF. CDR3 coding DNA: TGTGCCAGCAGTCGCAGGAAGAACACTGAAGCTTTCTTT.

This clonotype was detected a few times. The chain recombines TRBV5-1 with TRBJ2-5; D is ambiguous. The CDR3 runs 13 residues. Germline V gene sequence: CDR1 SGHRS, CDR2 YFSETQ. Trimming removed 0 bases at V and 5 bases at J, with 8 bases between. DNA of the CDR3: TGCGCCAGCAGCTTGGGTGACTTTGAGACCCAGTACTTC. Translated, it gives CASSLGDFETQYF.

The V gene is TRBV29-1, the J gene TRBJ2-7; tentatively, D is TRBD2 (6 bases). Trimming cost V 5 bases and J 6 bases, with 17 bases left between them. The CDR3 runs to 13 residues. Germline values: CDR1 SQVTM, CDR2 ANQGSEA. As DNA, the CDR3 is TGCAGCGTTAAGTTCGGCGGGGTAGGCGAGCAGTACTTC. Its protein product is CSVKFGGVGEQYF.

The chain combines TRBV6-1 with TRBJ1-2; D not resolved. This CDR3 spans 14 amino acids. Trimming pared 8 bases from V and 3 bases from J, leaving 16 bases between. Germline V CDR1 and CDR2: MNHNS, SASEGT. CDR3 sequence (DNA): TGTGCCAGCGGCCTCCCTGGGGTTTACTATGGCTACACCTTC. Protein: CASGLPGVYYGYTF.

The chain is built from TRBV11-2 and TRBJ2-3; 7 bases are shared with TRBD2. The CDR3 is 19 amino acids. Germline trimming cut 1 base from V and 1 base from J; bases unmatched to any gene: 14. Germline assignment: CDR1 SGHAT and CDR2 FQNNGV. The CDR3 loop reads CASSLVGSGVARGTDTQYF. Here the CDR3 DNA reads TGTGCCAGCAGCTTAGTCGGCAGCGGGGTGGCTAGGGGCACAGATACGCAGTATTTT.

In its sample, this clonotype was seen a few times. This sequence joins TRBV29-1 and TRBJ2-5; 7 positions agree with TRBD2. The V and J ends lost 4 bases and 5 bases, in that order; junction bases with no gene match: 10. This CDR3 region has 14 residues. Germline values: CDR1 SQVTM, CDR2 ANQGSEA. CDR3 DNA sequence: TGCAGCGTTGTTCAACTAGCGTCATGGGAGACCCAGTACTTC. This sequence encodes CSVVQLASWETQYF. Combining the CDR3 with reference TRBV29-1 and TRBJ2-5 gives the whole variable domain SAVISQKPSRDICQRGTSLTIQCQVDSQVTMMFWYRQQPGQSLTLIATANQGSEATYESGFVIDKFPISRPNLTFSTLTVSNMSPEDSSIYLCSVVQLASWETQYFGPGTRLLVL.

For this clonotype: A far larger clone lies a single base away; this is likely a read error. The rearrangement joins TRBV20-1 to TRBJ2-3, with TRBD1 matching over 9 bases. The CDR3 covers 13 residues. Germline CDR1 reads DFQATT; CDR2 reads SNEGSKA (reference sequence). CDR3 loop: CSARVTGGTETFF. In DNA form, the CDR3 reads TGCAGTGCTAGAGTAACAGGGGGCACTGAAACTTTCTTT.

The chain combines TRBV5-6 with TRBJ2-1; 14 nucleotides align to TRBD2. CDR1 SGHDT and CDR2 YYEEEE come from the germline V gene. The CDR3 covers 17 residues. V dropped 4 bases and J dropped 7; count of bases not matched to a gene: 10. The CDR3 here is CASSPQGTSGSWNEQFF. The CDR3 nucleotides are TGTGCCAGCAGCCCCCAGGGGACTAGCGGGAGTTGGAATGAGCAGTTCTTC.

In its sample, this clonotype was seen a few times. A junction end diverges from the germline sequence, so it may reflect a read error. The chain employs TRBV7-6 and TRBJ2-3, with TRBD2 identical over 7 bases. The length of the CDR3 is 11 residues. CDR1 is SGHVS, CDR2 FNYEAQ, per germline. The CDR3 DNA reads as TGTGCCAGCAGCTTAGGGGACTATAGGAGTTTT. This codes for CASSLGDYRSF.

The chain joins TRBV29-1 to TRBJ1-2; weak D call: TRBD1 (6 bases). CDR1 is SQVTM and CDR2 is ANQGSEA in the germline V gene. V shed 4 bases and J shed 8 bases, with 17 bases lying between them. The CDR3 consists of 13 residues. CDR3 region: CSVGKRTATGYTF. In nucleotides, the CDR3 is TGCAGCGTTGGTAAGCGGACAGCTACAGGCTACACCTTC.

V gene TRBV2 combines with J gene TRBJ1-6, with D unclear. The CDR3 is 14 amino acids. The V gene's germline CDR1 is SNHLY and CDR2 FYNNEI. Trimming took 2 bases from V and 11 from J, leaving 13 bases between them. The DNA for the CDR3 is TGTGCCAGCAGTGAAATCCGGGGTGGCGCACCCCTCCACTTT. Protein: CASSEIRGGAPLHF. Full variable domain (remainder filled in from reference TRBV2 and TRBJ1-6): EPEVTQTPSHQVTQMGQEVILRCVPISNHLYFYWYRQILGQKVEFLVSFYNNEISEKSEIFDDQFSVERPDGSNFTLKIRSTKLEDSAMYFCASSEIRGGAPLHFGNGTRLTVT.

This clonotype was picked up many times. CDR3 loop: CATSESGNTEAFF. CDR3 sequence (DNA): TGTGCCACCAGTGAGTCAGGTAACACTGAAGCTTTCTTT. This sequence joins TRBV24-1 and TRBJ1-1; no reliable D call. V lost 4 bases to trimming and J lost 2 bases, with 7 bases between them. Germline V gene data show CDR1 as KGHDR and CDR2 as SFDVKD. The CDR3 loop spans 13 amino acids.

This clonotype has a count of ten or more. One end of the junction fails to match germline, which may point to a read error. The CDR3 spells CASSLDSARDGNF. CDR3 bases: TGTGCCAGCAGCTTAGACTCAGCCCGGGACGGGAACTTC. The V and J genes are TRBV11-2 and TRBJ1-2, with TRBD1 as a possible D gene (5 bases). CDR3 length: 13 residues. The germline V gene encodes CDR1 SGHAT and CDR2 FQNNGV. Using reference TRBV11-2 and TRBJ1-2 for the parts outside the CDR3, the full variable domain is EAGVAQSPRYKIIEKRQSVAFWCNPISGHATLYWYQQILGQGPKLLIQFQNNGVVDDSQLPKDRFSAERLKGVDSTLKIQPAKLEDSAVYLCASSLDSARDGNFGSGTRLTVV.

The chain employs TRBV5-6 and TRBJ2-7; TRBD1 matches 7 bases. This CDR3 is 13 amino acids long. V shed 3 bases and J 4 bases; nucleotides not matched to a gene: 4. Germline V gene data show CDR1 as SGHDT and CDR2 as YYEEEE. CDR3 coding DNA: TGTGCCAGCAGCTGGCAGACAGGGTACGAGCAGTACTTC. Amino acid sequence: CASSWQTGYEQYF.

This clonotype appeared many times. V usage is TRBV30 and J usage is TRBJ2-1, with TRBD2 as a possible D gene (6 bases). Trimming cost V 0 bases and J 3 bases, with 15 bases left between them. CDR3 length: 16 residues. The V gene's germline CDR1 is GTSNPN and CDR2 SVGIG (reference sequence). CDR3 sequence (DNA): TGTGCCTGGAGTGTCGGAGGTAGCGGATTCTACAATGAGCAGTTCTTC. Encoded protein: CAWSVGGSGFYNEQFF.

In its sample, this clonotype was seen a few times. CDR3 protein: CASAKSGVDEQYF. The CDR3 DNA reads as TGTGCTAGCGCAAAGAGCGGGGTTGACGAGCAGTACTTC. The chain employs TRBV7-7 and TRBJ2-7; the match to TRBD2 covers 7 bases. CDR1 is SSHAT, CDR2 FNYEAQ, per germline (reference sequence). The CDR3 extends over 13 amino acids.

This clonotype was observed at least ten times. The chain combines TRBV12-3 or TRBV12-4 with TRBJ2-1; maybe TRBD2 (5 bases). V dropped 5 bases and J dropped 7 bases, with 12 bases sitting between them. The CDR3 is 13 residues long. The CDR3 reads CASSPGVRNEQFF. DNA of the CDR3: TGTGCCAGCAGTCCCGGGGTTCGGAATGAGCAGTTCTTC.

This clonotype came up many times. The chain joins TRBV16 to TRBJ1-1; no definite D call. Trimming took off 1 base at V and 4 bases at J, with 10 bases between the two ends. The CDR3 has 14 amino acids. Germline V gene sequence: CDR1 KGHSY, CDR2 FQNENV. The chain's CDR3 is CASSQLGGITEAFF. CDR3 DNA: TGTGCCAGCAGCCAATTAGGTGGGATCACTGAAGCTTTCTTT. The entire variable domain, with the rest obtained from reference TRBV16 and TRBJ1-1, is as follows: GEEVAQTPKHLVRGEGQKAKLYCAPIKGHSYVFWYQQVLKNEFKFLISFQNENVFDETGMPKERFSAKCLPNSPCSLEIQATKLEDSAVYFCASSQLGGITEAFFGQGTRLTVV.

Many counts were recorded for this clonotype. J is TRBJ2-4 and V is TRBV28; D remains unclear. This CDR3 region has 18 residues. V shed 3 bases and J shed 1 base, with 19 bases lying between them. From germline, CDR1 is MDHEN and CDR2 SYDVKM. The CDR3 sequence: CASSFSLPRSLAKNIQYF. The CDR3 region has the DNA TGTGCCAGCAGTTTTTCCCTACCCCGCTCCCTGGCCAAAAACATTCAGTACTTC.